The clone carrying this TCR beta chain was counted between two and nine times. The data were obtained in a study of graft-versus-host responses after intestinal transplantation. Sequenced by immunoSEQ multiplex PCR; TCRdb stores in-frame clones only, minus some. The table has around 6,200 clones, over 20% seen once. Germline CDR1 reads SGHAT; CDR2 reads FQNNGV. V was clipped by 5 bases and J by 3 bases; unmatched bases: 4. The CDR3 is 14 amino acids. The reaction was completed, and proliferating CFSE-low CD3+CD4+ and CD3+CD8+ responders were then sorted. The chain has TRBV11-2 and TRBJ2-7; 10 nucleotides line up with TRBD1. The source of this sequence is a human patient who was an organ donor for intestinal transplantation. The material was alloreactive CD4+ T cells from a mixed lymphocyte reaction culture, obtained before transplantation. Subset noted: CFSE-low proliferating T cells sorted from roughly six-day pre-transplant mixed lymphocyte reaction (GvH or HvG direction). In DNA, the CDR3 is TGTGCCAGCAGCGCGACAGGGGGCTTCTACGAGCAGTACTTC. Translating gives CASSATGGFYEQYF.